Each of the 3 T cell receptor beta chains below was sequenced from the same sample in a study of cytomegalovirus exposure and HLA in healthy donors. Primers for the PCR totalled 60 Vbeta and 13 Jbeta. The method was immunoSEQ multiplex PCR; TCRdb's version includes in-frame clones alone and lacks a portion of them. The profile covers about 180,000 clones, with roughly 78% appearing a single time and about 1.9% taken by the ten largest. The sequenced sample was PBMCs. These receptors were taken from a young woman in good health and CMV-seronegative.

This clone was picked up a small number of times. The V and J genes are TRBV10-2 and TRBJ1-5, with D unclear. The length of the CDR3 is 17 residues. V was pared by 6 bases and J by 6 bases, with 24 bases between. The germline gives CDR1 WSHSY, CDR2 SAAADI. The CDR3 DNA sequence: TGCGCCAGCAGCGATCCCTTTGGAGGGTCAAGTGGTCAGCCCCAGCATTTT. It specifies CASSDPFGGSSGQPQHF.

The chain links TRBV9 to TRBJ1-1; the match to TRBD1 covers 11 bases. The CDR3 extends over 15 amino acids. Trimming took 0 bases from V and 4 from J; bases not matched to a gene: 2. CDR1 is SGDLS, CDR2 YYNGEE, per germline. CDR3 in amino acids: CASSVGTGGPTEAFF. The CDR3 region has the DNA TGTGCCAGCAGCGTAGGGACAGGGGGCCCCACTGAAGCTTTCTTT.

The rearrangement links TRBV5-1 to TRBJ2-5, with 11 positions matching TRBD2. The J call may not be correct, given that the DNA end is closer to TRBJ2-7. The germline V gene encodes CDR1 SGHRS and CDR2 YFSETQ. There are 18 residues in the CDR3. The DNA of the CDR3 is TGCGCCAGCAGCTCCGGGCTAGCGGGGGGCTCCTACTCCTACGAGCAGTACTTC. Protein: CASSSGLAGGSYSYEQYF.